The 10 T cell receptor beta chains reported below all come from one sample, sequenced in a study of glioma-infiltrating T cells. TCR alpha and beta CDR3 regions were amplified from RNA using iRepertoire nested multiplex PCR. TCRdb processed the multiplex PCR reads anew with MiXCR; each CDR3 protein has one entry. The repertoire holds approximately 120,000 distinct CDR3 sequences, less than 30% seen once, with roughly a third in the top ten. The sequenced sample was glioma tissue, nonneoplastic brain tissue, or PBMCs (not recorded which). All receptors derive from a human donor with low-grade glioma or glioblastoma, undergoing nonglioma brain surgery, or in good health (not recorded which).

Many counts were recorded for this clonotype. The chain links TRBV7-2 to TRBJ2-3, with 8 bases identical to TRBD2. Looked up from germline, CDR1 is SGHTA and CDR2 is FQGNSA. This CDR3 is 14 amino acids long. V gave up 4 bases and J gave up 9 bases; unmatched junction bases: 9. The CDR3 DNA follows: TGTGCCAGCAGCTCCGGGACTAGGTCCTTGACGCAGTATTTT. As protein: CASSSGTRSLTQYF. Supplemented by reference TRBV7-2 and TRBJ2-3, the full variable domain reads GAGVSQSPSNKVTEKGKDVELRCDPISGHTALYWYRQSLGQGLEFLIYFQGNSAPDKSGLPSDRFSAERTGGSVSTLTIQRTQQEDSAVYLCASSSGTRSLTQYFGPGTRLTVL.

This clonotype was observed many times. The rearrangement joins TRBV20-1 to TRBJ2-7, with unresolved D. Trimming shortened V by 0 bases and J by 3 bases, and 18 bases separated the two germline ends. The CDR3 runs 16 residues. The germline V gene encodes CDR1 DFQATT and CDR2 SNEGSKA (reference sequence). CDR3 protein: CSARDSTRSLGYEQYF. Written as DNA, the CDR3 is TGCAGTGCTAGAGATAGTACCCGCTCCTTGGGCTACGAGCAGTACTTC.

This clonotype was counted at least ten times. The CDR3 nucleotides read TGCAGTGCTAGAGATCGGGTGGTCCTCTATGGCTACACCTTC. This codes for CSARDRVVLYGYTF. The chain employs TRBV20-1 and TRBJ1-2; D gene ambiguous. CDR1 is DFQATT and CDR2 is SNEGSKA in the germline V gene (reference sequence). The CDR3 length is 14 residues. The V end lost 0 bases, the J end lost 4 bases, and 12 bases lay between the germline ends.

This clonotype was recorded a few times. This sequence joins TRBV5-1 and TRBJ2-1; maybe TRBD2 (5 bases). CDR1 and CDR2 (germline): SGHRS, YFSETQ. The V gene lost 4 bases and the J gene lost 2 bases, with 13 bases spanning the gap. CDR3 size: 15 residues. CDR3 DNA: TGCGCCAGCAGCCCCTACGAGCGGACCTACAATGAGCAGTTCTTC. Translated, it gives CASSPYERTYNEQFF.

This clonotype was recorded at least ten times. The genes are TRBV5-1 and TRBJ2-2; TRBD2 agrees at 7 bases. V lost 6 bases and J lost 6; bases outside the gene matches: 8. Germline V gives CDR1 SGHRS, CDR2 YFSETQ. The CDR3 runs to 14 residues. The DNA of the CDR3 is TGCGCCAGCACCCTGGGGGGGATTCCCGGGGAGCTGTTTTTT. Protein sequence: CASTLGGIPGELFF.

Worth noting for this clonotype: A much larger clone lies a single base off, so this may be a read error. The genes are TRBV2 and TRBJ2-7, with TRBD2 matching over 8 bases. Per the germline V gene, CDR1 is SNHLY and CDR2 is FYNNEI. The CDR3 extends over 14 amino acids. The CDR3 reads CDSSTSGTLVEQYF. For the CDR3, the DNA is TGTGACAGCAGCACTAGCGGAACCTTAGTCGAGCAGTACTTC.

The genes are TRBV29-1 and TRBJ1-2, with D possibly being TRBD1 (5 bases). Germline loops: CDR1 SQVTM, CDR2 ANQGSEA. Trimming pared 4 bases from V and 10 bases from J, leaving 22 bases between. This CDR3 spans 14 amino acids. This chain's CDR3 is CSVGYRPSAMDYTF. For the CDR3, the DNA is TGCAGCGTTGGGTACAGGCCCTCGGCTATGGACTACACCTTC. Using reference TRBV29-1 and TRBJ1-2 for the parts outside the CDR3, the full variable domain is SAVISQKPSRDICQRGTSLTIQCQVDSQVTMMFWYRQQPGQSLTLIATANQGSEATYESGFVIDKFPISRPNLTFSTLTVSNMSPEDSSIYLCSVGYRPSAMDYTFGSGTRLTVV.

This clonotype was picked up many times. The rearrangement uses TRBV15 and TRBJ1-5; 8 bases line up with TRBD1. J was trimmed by 2 bases and V by 6 bases; bases with no gene match: 6. This CDR3 spans 15 amino acids. Looked up from germline, CDR1 is LNHNV and CDR2 is YYDKDF (reference sequence). CDR3 sequence (DNA): TGTGCCACCAGGCCAGGGGGACAGGGCAATCAGCCCCAGCATTTT. Amino acids: CATRPGGQGNQPQHF.

This clonotype came up a few times. The genes are TRBV29-1 and TRBJ2-3; TRBD1 agrees at 8 bases. The CDR3 is 14 amino acids. The V and J ends lost 7 bases and 2 bases, in that order; junction bases with no gene match: 8. The germline V gene has CDR1 SQVTM and CDR2 ANQGSEA. CDR3 residues: CSGRQGLTTDTQYF. The CDR3 region has the DNA TGCAGCGGCCGACAGGGGTTGACCACAGATACGCAGTATTTT.

This clonotype occurred many times. The chain couples TRBV20-1 to TRBJ2-7; TRBD2 aligns across 7 bases. The trim removed 7 bases at V and 6 bases at J, leaving 15 bases unmatched. CDR3 length: 14 amino acids. Per the germline V gene, CDR1 is DFQATT and CDR2 is SNEGSKA (reference sequence). The CDR3 bases are TGCAGTGTTTCCATGAGGGAGGGCCACCGCGAGCAGTACTTC. Protein product: CSVSMREGHREQYF.